What follows are 5 T cell receptor beta chains derived from one specimen sequenced in a study of cytomegalovirus exposure and HLA in healthy donors (TCRdb year 2017). The protocol used for the library was the immunoSEQ multiplex PCR assay. A mixture of 60 forward primers for TCR Vbeta segments and 13 reverse primers for TCR Jbeta segments was used in the multiplex PCR. The table was pulled from immuneACCESS by TCRdb, which kept in-frame rearrangements only. Such tables lose some clones; where checked, under half of the loss comes from unresolved V genes, and the rest has no known cause. The sample profile shows about 160,000 clones; almost 85% of them were found once. Roughly 1% of the sample is taken by the ten largest. Sequencing used PBMCs. These receptors all come from a man aged 25-45 years in good health and CMV-seronegative.

The V call is TRBV5-6, the J call TRBJ1-1; a possible D gene is TRBD1 (5 bases). CDR3 length: 15 residues. The germline V gene has CDR1 SGHDT and CDR2 YYEEEE. The V and J ends lost 0 bases and 6 bases respectively, with 15 bases between them. DNA of the CDR3: TGTGCCAGCAGCTTGGTGCAGGGCTACACAGCTGAAGCTTTCTTT. As protein: CASSLVQGYTAEAFF. The full variable domain, with the rest looked up from reference TRBV5-6 and TRBJ1-1, is DAGVTQSPTHLIKTRGQQVTLRCSPKSGHDTVSWYQQALGQGPQFIFQYYEEEERQRGNFPDRFSGHQFPNYSSELNVNALLLGDSALYLCASSLVQGYTAEAFFGQGTRLTVV.

The chain employs TRBV7-8 and TRBJ2-1, with 7 positions matching TRBD2. Germline CDR1 reads SGHVS; CDR2 reads FQNEAQ. This CDR3 contains 14 residues. V shed 1 base and J 10 bases; nucleotides not matched to a gene: 7. The CDR3 DNA is TGTGCCAGCAGCTTAGGGGGGACGGGAGGAGAGCAGTTCTTC. The encoded protein is CASSLGGTGGEQFF.

This chain connects TRBV5-1 to TRBJ2-5, with TRBD2 as a possible D gene (6 bases). V gave up 1 base and J gave up 4 bases, with 14 bases separating them. The germline gives CDR1 SGHRS, CDR2 YFSETQ. CDR3 length: 15 residues. The CDR3 DNA sequence: TGCGCCAGCAGCTTGAACGGGCCCGGGGGAGAGACCCAGTACTTC. It yields the protein CASSLNGPGGETQYF.

Written as DNA, the CDR3 is TGTGCCAGTAGTAAGGGGGACAGGCGGGGTAGCAATCAGCCCCAGCATTTT. It yields the protein CASSKGDRRGSNQPQHF. The rearrangement joins TRBV19 to TRBJ1-5, with 8 bases identical to TRBD1. Germline-derived CDR1 and CDR2 are LNHDA and SQIVND (reference sequence). The CDR3 consists of 17 residues. V shed 4 bases and J 0 bases; nucleotides not matched to a gene: 8.

This clone was counted once. The chain carries TRBV19 and TRBJ1-4, with unresolved D. The CDR3 extends over 11 amino acids. V shed 5 bases and J shed 7 bases, with 5 bases lying between them. In germline, CDR1 is LNHDA, CDR2 SQIVND (reference sequence). The DNA of the CDR3 is TGTGCCAGTAGTGGGAGTGAAAAACTGTTTTTT. Its protein product is CASSGSEKLFF. Variable domain in full (rest from reference TRBV19 and TRBJ1-4): DGGITQSPKYLFRKEGQNVTLSCEQNLNHDAMYWYRQDPGQGLRLIYYSQIVNDFQKGDIAEGYSVSREKKESFPLTVTSAQKNPTAFYLCASSGSEKLFFGSGTQLSVL.